This record looks at one TCR beta chain sequence and its context. The antigen this receptor binds is unknown. Base qualities are not recorded, but no much larger clone differs from it by a single base. These data are taken from a study of OX40 agonist ivuxolimab in advanced cancers. As for the study more broadly: Ivuxolimab, which targeted the costimulatory receptor OX40 (CD134), was an agonistic, fully human IgG2 monoclonal antibody. Intravenous ivuxolimab was administered to patients every 2 weeks at six dose levels: 0.01, 0.1, 0.3, 1.5, 3 and 10 mg/kg. Among the approximately 50 dose-escalation patients, around 20 had hepatocellular carcinoma, 15 or so melanoma, 9 renal cell carcinoma and 9 head and neck cancer. In the dose-escalation cohort, approximately 82% of patients were male, and the mean age was roughly 56 years with a range of 23 to 79. Prior anti-PD-1, anti-PD-L1 or anti-CTLA-4 therapy was permitted, and about two fifths of dose-escalation patients had received checkpoint inhibitors. Three dose-escalation patients achieved partial responses, one with hepatocellular carcinoma and two with cutaneous melanoma. The purpose of peripheral TCRbeta sequencing was to test whether ivuxolimab changed TCR sequence diversity and led to clonal T-cell expansion. The paper describes the monotherapy dose-escalation part (N = 52 patients) of the phase I trial of ivuxolimab.

Here is what the overall study found, with its caveats: After ivuxolimab, more expanded clones were found on average in CD8+ T cells than in CD4+ T cells. At doses of 0.1 to 3.0 mg/kg, clonal expansion of both CD4+ and CD8+ T cells in blood was seen between baseline and week 6. Low levels of normalized T-cell clonal expansion were also seen in some patients who did not respond. In the 0.1-3.0 mg/kg groups, partial responders were among the patients with the lowest normalized peripheral clonal expansion, particularly in CD8+ T cells. The antigen specificity of the clonally expanded peripheral T cells was not determined.

The trial excluded patients who had a history of autoimmune disease or were on systemic immunosuppression. Peripheral blood for TCR sequencing was collected from all dose cohorts at baseline, on cycle 4 day 1, and on cycle 7 day 1. The samples were taken from a phase I, first-in-human, multicenter, open-label dose-escalation trial of ivuxolimab. Adults with locally advanced or metastatic melanoma, renal cell, hepatocellular, or head and neck squamous cell carcinoma were enrolled in the trial. Before TCR sequencing, CD4+ and CD8+ T cells were separately sorted from peripheral blood. Genomic DNA was isolated from the sorted cells so that the TCRbeta CDR3 region could be sequenced. TCRbeta CDR3 regions were sequenced using the immunoSEQ Assay. TCRdb stores this immuneACCESS table with in-frame sequences only. Part of the clones is absent; in the studies checked, under half of the shortfall reflects unresolved V genes, and no reason is known for the rest. This sample has roughly 100,000 clones in its table, and 90% of those were observed once. Of the sample, roughly 0.5% is held by the ten largest clones.

Per the germline V gene, MDHEN is the CDR1 and SYDVKM is the CDR2. Relative to germline, V is 5 bases shorter and J is 10 bases shorter, with 14 bases between their ends. The CDR3 covers 12 residues, taking in both the cysteine and the phenylalanine. Only the CDR3 region is kept as DNA, spanning 36 bases read in frame from base 1. The rearrangement joined TRBV28 to TRBJ1-1, with a tentative D gene TRBD1 over 5 matching bases. The sequence came from an adult with an advanced solid tumor such as melanoma, head and neck, liver or kidney cancer. The source material was CD4+ or CD8+ T cells sorted from blood, sampled in a trial of the OX40 agonist ivuxolimab. CDR3 reads: CASSTQQGVAFF. The sequenced DNA: TGTGCCAGCAGTACCCAGCAGGGCGTAGCTTTCTTT.